One sample yielded the 13 T cell receptor beta chains listed below, sequenced in a study of blood T cell repertoires in COVID-19. The method was immunoSEQ multiplex PCR; TCRdb's version includes in-frame clones alone and lacks a portion of them. This sample has 150,000 or so clones, with just under 90% found just once. Sequencing was done on a sample of peripheral blood. The receptor source for this set is a woman between 65 and 79 years old with COVID-19, enrolled during active disease.

V is TRBV5-4 and J is TRBJ2-3, with D possibly being TRBD2 (5 bases). The CDR3 is 16 amino acids. Trimming cost V 3 bases and J 2 bases, with 16 bases left between them. Germline V lookup: CDR1 SGHNT, CDR2 YYREEE (reference sequence). CDR3 sequence reads: CASSSPPAGPTDTQYF. As DNA, the CDR3 is TGTGCCAGCAGCTCGCCCCCGGCGGGCCCCACAGATACGCAGTATTTT.

This clone showed up just once. The chain couples TRBV11-2 to TRBJ2-1, with D possibly matching TRBD1 (6 bases). The CDR3 consists of 13 residues. V lost 6 bases, J lost 6 bases, and 12 bases lay in between. CDR1 and CDR2 from the germline V gene are SGHAT and FQNNGV. As DNA, the CDR3 is TGTGCCAGCAGAACTACAGGGTTCAATGAGCAGTTCTTC. It codes for CASRTTGFNEQFF.

The gene calls are TRBV7-3 and TRBJ1-5; 8 bases are shared with TRBD1. The CDR3 runs to 16 residues. V dropped 5 bases and J dropped 5; count of bases not matched to a gene: 11. Looked up from germline, CDR1 is SGHTA and CDR2 is FQGTGA. CDR3 in amino acids: CASSTRTGLSYQPQHF. The DNA for the CDR3 is TGTGCCAGCAGCACCCGGACAGGGCTGAGCTATCAGCCCCAGCATTTT.

This clone is a singleton in its sample. The DNA of the CDR3 is TGTGCCAGCTCACCAATTGAGGGGACTAGCGGGAACAATGAGCAGTTCTTC. It is translated as CASSPIEGTSGNNEQFF. The chain employs TRBV18 and TRBJ2-1; 13 nucleotides line up with TRBD2. The length of the CDR3 is 17 residues. After removal of 2 bases from V and 5 bases from J, the junction contained 6 bases not matched to a gene. Germline CDR1 KGHSH, CDR2 LQKENI.

V is TRBV19 and J is TRBJ1-1, with D tentatively TRBD1 (5 bases). This CDR3 has 14 amino acids. Trimming shortened V by 5 bases and J by 1 base, and 11 bases separated the two germline ends. CDR1 is LNHDA and CDR2 is SQIVND in the germline V gene (reference sequence). The CDR3 here is CASSREDTNTEAFF. CDR3 sequence (DNA): TGTGCCAGTAGTCGTGAGGACACGAACACTGAAGCTTTCTTT.

The genes are TRBV10-1 and TRBJ1-4; 9 nucleotides align to TRBD1. After removal of 0 bases from V and 7 bases from J, the junction contained 12 bases not matched to a gene. The CDR3 runs to 18 residues. The germline V gene encodes CDR1 WNHNN and CDR2 SYGVQD (reference sequence). The CDR3 protein is CASSESGTGIPGGEKLFF. In DNA form, the CDR3 reads TGCGCCAGCAGTGAGTCTGGGACAGGGATCCCGGGAGGTGAAAAACTGTTTTTT.

As concerns this clone: The sample contains more than one DNA sequence encoding this CDR3. The rearrangement joins TRBV24-1 to TRBJ2-5; TRBD2 aligns across 13 bases. The CDR3 has 16 amino acids. The junction had 5 bases not matched to a gene; V was cut back by 3 bases and J by 5 bases. Germline lookup yields CDR1 KGHDR and CDR2 SFDVKD. The CDR3 coding sequence is TGTGCCACCAGTGATCCCCGGACTAGCGGGGGCGAGACCCAGTACTTC. Encoded protein: CATSDPRTSGGETQYF.

A remark on this clone: It is likely a read error, because the conserved phenylalanine at the end of the CDR3 is missing. It is unclear where the CDR3 begins or ends on the DNA, so no DNA is shown, and the CDR3 is as TCRdb lists it. The genes are TRBV13 and TRBJ1-2; TRBD1 is the table's D call and was not checked against the DNA. In germline, CDR1 is PRHDT, CDR2 FYEKMQ (reference sequence). A total of 15 residues make up the CDR3, ends included. The CDR3: CASSLGQETPWSLLP.

CDR3 nucleotide sequence: TGTGCCAGCAGCAAGGGACAGGGGACCTACGAGCAGTACTTC. Translation gives CASSKGQGTYEQYF. The rearrangement joins TRBV2 to TRBJ2-7; 10 nucleotides align to TRBD1. The CDR3 length is 14 residues. V dropped 6 bases and J dropped 2; count of bases not matched to a gene: 4. CDR1 SNHLY and CDR2 FYNNEI come from the germline V gene.

The chain has TRBV30 and TRBJ1-6; 7 bases are a match to TRBD1. The CDR3 spans 13 residues. Germline CDR1 reads GTSNPN; CDR2 reads SVGIG (reference sequence). Losses at the gene ends were 4 bases for V and 10 bases for J; bases not matched to a gene: 7. The DNA of the CDR3 is TGTGCCTGGAAGACAGGGTGGGAATCACCCCTCCACTTT. Translated: CAWKTGWESPLHF.

The table lists this clone with a count of one. V is TRBV30 and J is TRBJ2-6; D is possibly TRBD1 (6 bases). Trimming shortened V by 3 bases and J by 1 base, and 19 bases separated the two germline ends. Germline V gene sequence: CDR1 GTSNPN, CDR2 SVGIG (reference sequence). The CDR3 has 18 residues. The CDR3 nucleotides are TGTGCCTGGAGGGAGCTTGGGGGCGCCCGGTCTGGGGCCAACGTCCTGACTTTC. Its translation is CAWRELGGARSGANVLTF.

The chain has TRBV6-2 or TRBV6-3 and TRBJ1-6; no firm D call. The V end was cut by 5 bases, the J end by 5 bases, with 10 bases between. The CDR3 runs 14 residues. Looked up from germline, CDR1 is MNHEY and CDR2 is SVGEGT. CDR3 amino acids: CASSLLGDNSPLHF. The CDR3 DNA follows: TGTGCCAGCAGTCTCCTCGGTGATAATTCACCCCTCCACTTT.

The chain employs TRBV9 and TRBJ1-4; TRBD1 might be the D (6 bases). CDR1 is SGDLS, CDR2 YYNGEE, per germline. The V gene lost 0 bases and the J gene lost 10 bases, with 16 bases spanning the gap. This CDR3 has 15 amino acids. The CDR3 spells CASSVGLQGMGKLFF. As DNA, the CDR3 is TGTGCCAGCAGCGTAGGACTTCAGGGGATGGGAAAACTGTTTTTT.